The 29 T cell receptor beta chains in this list originate from one sample, sequenced in a study of CD8 T cells in Susac syndrome. Random hexamers primed reverse transcription of roughly 0.45 to 1 ug RNA. Via MiXCR, TCRdb re-called the immunoSEQ multiplex PCR reads, giving one row per CDR3 protein. The data hold tens of thousands of distinct CDR3 sequences, with approximately 96% observed a single time. The specimen sequenced was CD4+ T cells from PBMCs. The receptor set was obtained from a human donor with multiple sclerosis.

The chain joins TRBV19 to TRBJ2-5; the match to TRBD1 covers 9 bases. V lost 7 bases, J lost 4 bases, and 7 bases stayed unmatched. The CDR3 totals 14 residues. The germline V gene encodes CDR1 LNHDA and CDR2 SQIVND (reference sequence). The CDR3 region has the DNA TGTGCCAGTAACTCCCGGGACAGGGCAGAGACCCAGTACTTC. Its translation is CASNSRDRAETQYF.

This rearrangement joins TRBV20-1 to TRBJ2-3; 13 bases fit TRBD2. The CDR3 totals 17 residues. From germline, CDR1 is DFQATT and CDR2 SNEGSKA (reference sequence). The junction had 12 bases not matched to a gene; V was cut back by 2 bases and J by 7 bases. The DNA of the CDR3 is TGCAGTGCTAGACCCGGACTAGCGGGGGCCGAGGGGTATACGCAGTATTTT. Translating it yields CSARPGLAGAEGYTQYF.

The rearrangement joins TRBV7-9 to TRBJ2-6; D remains ambiguous. Germline loops: CDR1 SEHNR, CDR2 FQNEAQ (reference sequence). This CDR3 spans 15 amino acids. Trimming stripped 0 bases from V and 0 bases from J, with 3 bases between. CDR3 in DNA: TGTGCCAGCAGCTTAGCGATCTCTGGGGCCAACGTCCTGACTTTC. Its protein is CASSLAISGANVLTF.

The chain has TRBV12-3 or TRBV12-4 and TRBJ2-5, with 13 bases fitting TRBD2. V lost 5 bases and J lost 5; bases outside the gene matches: 5. This CDR3 contains 15 residues. The CDR3 region has the DNA TGTGCCAGCAGTACGGGACTAGCGGGGTTTGAGACCCAGTACTTC. As protein: CASSTGLAGFETQYF.

This rearrangement joins TRBV19 to TRBJ1-6, with a possible D match to TRBD1 (5 bases). Germline V gives CDR1 LNHDA, CDR2 SQIVND (reference sequence). The CDR3 consists of 14 residues. V gave up 8 bases and J gave up 5 bases, with 13 bases separating them. DNA of the CDR3: TGTGCCAGTGCCGGGACGGCCGATAATTCACCCCTCCACTTT. As protein: CASAGTADNSPLHF.

The genes are TRBV3-1 and TRBJ2-3; 15 bases are a match to TRBD2. Germline V gene data show CDR1 as LGHDT and CDR2 as YNNKEL (reference sequence). V gave up 4 bases and J gave up 5 bases; unmatched junction bases: 4. The CDR3 spans 16 residues. The CDR3 reads CASSPGLAGGQDTQYF. Written as DNA, the CDR3 is TGTGCCAGCAGCCCAGGACTAGCGGGGGGGCAAGATACGCAGTATTTT.

The chain joins TRBV29-1 to TRBJ1-2; D not certain. The CDR3 has 13 amino acids. The V gene's germline CDR1 is SQVTM and CDR2 ANQGSEA. Trimming cost V 0 bases and J 8 bases, with 13 bases left between them. CDR3 sequence (DNA): TGCAGCGTTGAAGACACATCCCGGGGAGGCTACACCTTC. This gives the protein CSVEDTSRGGYTF.

The rearrangement uses TRBV11-1 and TRBJ2-1, with 7 bases matching TRBD2. This CDR3 is built from 15 residues. CDR1 SGHAT and CDR2 FQDESV come from the germline V gene (reference sequence). With V trimmed by 1 base and J by 4 bases, 4 bases remained unmatched. The CDR3 reads CASSLGGGTYNEQFF. The CDR3 DNA follows: TGTGCCAGCAGCTTAGGCGGGGGAACTTACAATGAGCAGTTCTTC.

This clonotype has a single count. The chain carries TRBV6-1 and TRBJ1-2; 12 bases map to TRBD1. CDR3 length: 16 residues. From germline, CDR1 is MNHNS and CDR2 SASEGT. Trimming at V came to 3 bases and at J to 7 bases, leaving 9 bases not matched to a gene. The CDR3 sequence is CASSDRRGQGARGYTF. CDR3 bases: TGTGCCAGCAGTGACCGCCGGGGACAGGGGGCGCGTGGCTACACCTTC.

The CDR3 region has the DNA TGTGCCAGCATCTATCAATCGGGGTACGGCGGGGAGCTGTTTTTT. This encodes CASIYQSGYGGELFF. This rearrangement joins TRBV12-3 or TRBV12-4 to TRBJ2-2; D may be TRBD2 (5 bases). V shed 7 bases and J shed 7 bases, with 19 bases lying between them. This CDR3 spans 15 amino acids.

This sequence joins TRBV3-1 and TRBJ1-4, with 8 bases matching TRBD1. Trimming took 0 bases from V and 8 from J; bases not matched to a gene: 8. This CDR3 spans 16 amino acids. Per the germline V gene, CDR1 is LGHDT and CDR2 is YNNKEL (reference sequence). The CDR3 reads CASSQEGDRSREKLFF. CDR3 DNA sequence: TGTGCCAGCAGCCAAGAGGGGGACAGGTCTAGGGAAAAACTGTTTTTT.

The chain employs TRBV20-1 and TRBJ1-5; no reliable D call. The CDR3 is 15 residues long. The germline V gene has CDR1 DFQATT and CDR2 SNEGSKA (reference sequence). V was pared by 4 bases and J by 1 base, with 14 bases between. For the CDR3, the DNA is TGCAGTGCTACCCGTCAGGACTTGAGCAATCAGCCCCAGCATTTT. This sequence encodes CSATRQDLSNQPQHF.

The count of this clonotype is one. V usage is TRBV2 and J usage is TRBJ2-2; tentative D call: TRBD1 (6 bases). V was cut by 6 bases and J by 0 bases, with 11 bases left in between. CDR3 length: 15 residues. In germline, CDR1 is SNHLY, CDR2 FYNNEI. CDR3 sequence: CASSGTPSNTGELFF. CDR3 DNA: TGTGCCAGCAGCGGGACACCCTCGAACACCGGGGAGCTGTTTTTT. Full variable domain (rest looked up from reference TRBV2 and TRBJ2-2): EPEVTQTPSHQVTQMGQEVILRCVPISNHLYFYWYRQILGQKVEFLVSFYNNEISEKSEIFDDQFSVERPDGSNFTLKIRSTKLEDSAMYFCASSGTPSNTGELFFGEGSRLTVL.

This clonotype was counted once. The rearrangement links TRBV3-1 to TRBJ2-1, with D possibly being TRBD2 (5 bases). CDR1 LGHDT and CDR2 YNNKEL come from the germline V gene (reference sequence). CDR3 size: 12 residues. Trimming took off 4 bases at V and 7 bases at J, with 8 bases between the two ends. The CDR3, as DNA: TGTGCCAGCAGCCCACTAGGGAATGAGCAGTTCTTC. Its translation is CASSPLGNEQFF.

This chain connects TRBV27 to TRBJ2-7; unclear D gene. Trimming stripped 2 bases from V and 2 bases from J, with 7 bases between. The germline CDR1 and CDR2 sequences are MNHEY and SMNVEV (reference sequence). The CDR3 runs 13 residues. CDR3 region: CASSLNPAYEQYF. In DNA form, the CDR3 reads TGTGCCAGCAGTTTAAACCCTGCCTACGAGCAGTACTTC.

The chain uses TRBV3-1 and TRBJ2-5; TRBD2 matches at 12 bases. CDR3 length equals 16 residues. After removal of 5 bases from V and 2 bases from J, the junction contained 6 bases not matched to a gene. CDR1 is LGHDT, CDR2 YNNKEL, per germline (reference sequence). The CDR3 bases are TGTGCCAGCAGCTTTCGACTAGCGGGGGCGCAAGAGACCCAGTACTTC. This sequence encodes CASSFRLAGAQETQYF.

The V and J genes are TRBV28 and TRBJ2-7, with D possibly matching TRBD2 (6 bases). Trimming cost V 8 bases and J 7 bases, with 27 bases left between them. Germline V CDR1 and CDR2: MDHEN, SYDVKM. This CDR3 has 16 residues. CDR3 in amino acids: CASDPGGARDWREQYF. CDR3 nucleotides: TGTGCCAGCGATCCAGGAGGGGCGAGAGATTGGAGGGAGCAGTACTTC.

CDR3 residues: CSVLDRGVDNEQFF. In DNA form, the CDR3 reads TGCAGCGTCCTGGACAGGGGGGTGGACAATGAGCAGTTCTTC. V usage is TRBV29-1 and J usage is TRBJ2-1; 10 positions match TRBD1. CDR1 SQVTM and CDR2 ANQGSEA come from the germline V gene. The CDR3 is 14 amino acids. J gave up 5 bases and V 6 bases, and 7 bases lay outside the gene matches.

The chain employs TRBV5-4 and TRBJ2-1; TRBD1 aligns across 7 bases. CDR3 length: 13 residues. V trimming: 4 bases; J trimming: 6 bases; junction bases outside the gene matches: 4. Germline CDR1 and CDR2: SGHNT and YYREEE (reference sequence). The CDR3 DNA reads TGTGCCAGCAGCCCCTGGGACAGCAATGAGCAGTTCTTC. It specifies CASSPWDSNEQFF.

The rearrangement links TRBV29-1 to TRBJ2-5, with D possibly TRBD1 on 6 matching bases. CDR3 length: 15 residues. V lost 1 base and J 5 bases, leaving 17 bases between the germline ends. Germline CDR1 and CDR2: SQVTM and ANQGSEA. This CDR3 is CSVEVPWAGVETQYF. Written as DNA, the CDR3 is TGCAGCGTTGAAGTTCCCTGGGCAGGGGTGGAGACCCAGTACTTC.

This clonotype was picked up one time. The J gene is TRBJ1-6, the V gene TRBV7-2, with 7 nucleotides matching TRBD1. J was trimmed by 6 bases and V by 5 bases; bases with no gene match: 4. CDR1 and CDR2 from the germline V gene are SGHTA and FQGNSA. CDR3 length: 14 amino acids. The CDR3 DNA reads as TGTGCCAGCAGCGCACAGGGGAGTAATTCACCCCTCCACTTT. Translating it yields CASSAQGSNSPLHF.

This clonotype was found once. CDR3 bases: TGTGCCAGCAGCACAGGGGGTAGCACTGAAGCTTTCTTT. Translated, it gives CASSTGGSTEAFF. The chain uses TRBV12-3 or TRBV12-4 and TRBJ1-1; 8 nucleotides match TRBD1. V was pared by 6 bases and J by 4 bases, with 4 bases of the junction left unmatched. This CDR3 contains 13 residues.

This rearrangement joins TRBV28 to TRBJ2-5; D not resolved. Germline V gene sequence: CDR1 MDHEN, CDR2 SYDVKM. V gave up 3 bases and J gave up 4 bases, with 6 bases separating them. The CDR3 has 12 amino acids. CDR3 region: CASSFGRETQYF. The CDR3 coding sequence is TGTGCCAGCAGTTTTGGTAGAGAGACCCAGTACTTC.

This chain uses TRBV27 with TRBJ1-6, with D tentatively TRBD1 (5 bases). Germline CDR1 and CDR2: MNHEY and SMNVEV (reference sequence). CDR3 length: 19 amino acids. Trimming pared 6 bases from V and 0 bases from J, leaving 21 bases between. The CDR3 DNA is TGTGCCAGCAGCCGGTCCTCGAGGGGATTTAGCTCCTATAATTCACCCCTCCACTTT. It yields the protein CASSRSSRGFSSYNSPLHF.

This sequence joins TRBV30 and TRBJ2-1; D is ambiguous. With 4 bases removed from V and 9 bases from J, the gap between germline ends came to 10 bases. CDR3 length: 11 residues. CDR1 is GTSNPN, CDR2 SVGIG, per germline (reference sequence). CDR3 coding DNA: TGTGCCTGGAATCGTGATGGTGAGCAGTTCTTC. It translates to CAWNRDGEQFF.

J is TRBJ1-5 and V is TRBV7-9; a weak D match, TRBD1 (6 bases). Germline V gives CDR1 SEHNR, CDR2 FQNEAQ (reference sequence). The CDR3 is 13 residues long. The ends were cut back, 6 bases at V and 7 bases at J, with 13 bases in the middle. CDR3 nucleotide sequence: TGTGCCAGCAGTTCAGGGGAATGGCAGCCCCAGCATTTT. Its translation: CASSSGEWQPQHF.

The table lists this clonotype with a count of one. The gene calls are TRBV11-2 and TRBJ1-4; 10 positions agree with TRBD1. The CDR3 runs 17 residues. The V segment lost 4 bases and the J segment 6 bases; nucleotides outside the gene matches: 11. Germline assignment: CDR1 SGHAT and CDR2 FQNNGV. The CDR3 here is CASSWGQGPPDHEKLFF. CDR3 DNA sequence: TGTGCCAGCAGCTGGGGACAGGGGCCCCCCGACCATGAAAAACTGTTTTTT.

The chain uses TRBV29-1 and TRBJ2-5; 9 bases line up with TRBD1. The germline CDR1 and CDR2 sequences are SQVTM and ANQGSEA. The CDR3 totals 13 residues. CDR3 bases: TGCAGTTGGACCGGGACAGGGAGTGAGACCCAGTACTTC. Translated, it gives CSWTGTGSETQYF.

This chain connects TRBV30 to TRBJ2-6; 9 nucleotides align to TRBD1. The CDR3 length is 17 residues. V was clipped by 4 bases and J by 2 bases; unmatched bases: 9. Looked up from germline, CDR1 is GTSNPN and CDR2 is SVGIG (reference sequence). The CDR3, as DNA: TGTGCCTGGACCTTGGGACAGGGAGGAGCTGGGGCCAACGTCCTGACTTTC. It codes for CAWTLGQGGAGANVLTF.